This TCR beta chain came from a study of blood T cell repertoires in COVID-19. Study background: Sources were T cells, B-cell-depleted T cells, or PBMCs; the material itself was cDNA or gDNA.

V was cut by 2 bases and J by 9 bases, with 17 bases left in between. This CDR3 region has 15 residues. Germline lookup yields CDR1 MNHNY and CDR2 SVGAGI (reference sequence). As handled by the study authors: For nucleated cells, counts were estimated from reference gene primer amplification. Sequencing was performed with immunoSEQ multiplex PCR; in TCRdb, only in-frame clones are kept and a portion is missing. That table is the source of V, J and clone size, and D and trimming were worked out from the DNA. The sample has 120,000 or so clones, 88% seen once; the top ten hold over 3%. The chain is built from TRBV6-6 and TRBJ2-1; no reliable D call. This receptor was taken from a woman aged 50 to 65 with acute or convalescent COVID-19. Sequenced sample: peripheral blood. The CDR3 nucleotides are TGTGCCAGCAGTTACGTTACTCTTCTCGGAGCTGAGCAGTTCTTC. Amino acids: CASSYVTLLGAEQFF.